The subject of this entry is one TCR beta chain. Antigen unknown. The data stem from a study of Ad26.COV2.S vaccination and SARS-CoV-2 variants. The study's findings and limits: Participants in the vaccine arm had higher spike-specific TCR breadth; placebo recipients had lower.

Sample treatment: about 20 received Ad26.COV2.S at low or high dose, single or two shots; 5 received placebo; per-sample allocation not given. Samples were taken on day 63 after the first vaccine or placebo injection. Participants' vaccine, an Ad26 vector, delivered Wuhan-strain SARS-CoV-2 spike. Germline CDR1 SGHRS, CDR2 YFSETQ. With 1 base removed from V and 1 base from J, the gap between germline ends came to 10 bases. The length of the CDR3 is 15 residues. This table comes from immunoSEQ multiplex PCR, and its TCRdb copy is limited to in-frame clones, with some not included. The profile covers a few hundred thousand clones, with 88% appearing a single time and less than 4.5% taken by the ten largest.

The chain employs TRBV5-1 and TRBJ2-3; D could derive from TRBD1 or TRBD2 (5 bases each). The material was peripheral blood, obtained in a trial of Ad26.COV2.S vaccine versus placebo. This sequence originates from a person between 18 and 59 years old who received the Ad26.COV2.S COVID-19 vaccine or a placebo. The CDR3 sequence: CASSLLPGRTDTQYF. For the CDR3, the DNA is TGCGCCAGCAGCTTGCTGCCGGGGCGCACAGATACGCAGTATTTT.